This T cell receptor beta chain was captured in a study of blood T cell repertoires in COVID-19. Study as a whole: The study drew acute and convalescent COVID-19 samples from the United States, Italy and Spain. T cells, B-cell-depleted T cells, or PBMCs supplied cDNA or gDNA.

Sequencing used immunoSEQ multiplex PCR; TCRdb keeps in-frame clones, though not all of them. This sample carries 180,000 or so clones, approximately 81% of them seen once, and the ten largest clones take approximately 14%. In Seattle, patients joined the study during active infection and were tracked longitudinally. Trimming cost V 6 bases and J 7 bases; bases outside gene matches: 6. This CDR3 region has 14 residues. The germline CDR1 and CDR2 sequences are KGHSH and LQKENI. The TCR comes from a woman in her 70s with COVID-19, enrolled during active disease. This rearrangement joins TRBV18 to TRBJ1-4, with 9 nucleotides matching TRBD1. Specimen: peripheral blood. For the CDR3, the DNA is TGTGCCAGCTCCCCGACAGGGGGAGGTGAAAAACTGTTTTTT. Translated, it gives CASSPTGGGEKLFF.